This is a list of T cell receptor beta chains from one sample in a study of response to subunit inactivated influenza vaccine. TCRdb reprocessed the RT-PCR reads with MiXCR, giving one entry per CDR3 protein. The sample holds hundreds of thousands of distinct CDR3 sequences, about 11% seen once. A further study also used this sample, focusing on T cells expressing NK-cell markers.

The source material was PBMCs from blood, sampled on the day of vaccination. The receptors come from a man aged 45-65 years who received an inactivated influenza vaccine. Each CDR3 is given with its conserved first and last residue. The D gene is left open where the match is weak. Some rows mark clone size as missing; the rest say once, few, many or name a class of expanded clone.

len,d_gene,abundance,v_gene,j_gene,CDR3nt,CDR3aa
18,TRBD2,-,TRBV11-1,TRBJ2-6,TGTGCCAGCAGTCCGGGAGGAGGGGAGAGCTCTGGGGCCAACGTCCTGACTTTC,CASSPGGGESSGANVLTF
11,TRBD1,-,TRBV28,TRBJ1-1,TGTGCCACACGAGACAGGGGAAAAGCTTTCTTT,CATRDRGKAFF
16,TRBD2,-,TRBV7-9,TRBJ2-2,TGTGCCAGCAGACGTGGGGCTAGCGGGCAGAGCGGGGAGCTGTTTTTT,CASRRGASGQSGELFF
13,-,many,TRBV20-1,TRBJ2-1,TGCAGTGCGGAGGGGACCTCCTACAATGAGCAGTTCTTC,CSAEGTSYNEQFF
14,-,many,TRBV7-9,TRBJ2-1,TGTGCCAGCAGCTTCGACTATACTTACAATGAGCAGTTCTTC,CASSFDYTYNEQFF
14,-,-,TRBV5-1,TRBJ2-7,TGCGCCAGCAGCTTGGAGGGGGGGTTGGACGAGCAGTACTTC,CASSLEGGLDEQYF
14,-,few,TRBV6-2/TRBV6-3,TRBJ2-1,TGTGCCAGCAGTTACTTAGCGGACTACAATGAGCAGTTCTTC,CASSYLADYNEQFF
13,-,few,TRBV5-1,TRBJ2-7,TGCGCCAGCACTGTCCAGGGGGGTTACGAGCAGTACTTC,CASTVQGGYEQYF
15,-,-,TRBV24-1,TRBJ2-5,TGTGCCACCAGTGATTTTAGGGGTTATCAAGAGACCCAGTACTTC,CATSDFRGYQETQYF
15,TRBD1,few,TRBV7-8,TRBJ1-1,TGTGCCAGCAGCTTAGAAAGACAGGGGGTCACTGAAGCTTTCTTT,CASSLERQGVTEAFF
15,TRBD1,-,TRBV5-1,TRBJ2-2,TGCGCCAGCAGCTTGGAACAGGGGTTCTCCGGGGAGCTGTTTTTT,CASSLEQGFSGELFF
15,-,-,TRBV7-3,TRBJ2-7,TGTGCCAGCAGCTTAAGCGCGGCGGGCTTCTACGAGCAGTACTTC,CASSLSAAGFYEQYF
12,-,-,TRBV29-1,TRBJ2-2,TGCAGCTGGGCAGGGAACACCGGGGAGCTGTTTTTT,CSWAGNTGELFF
13,TRBD1,few,TRBV5-1,TRBJ2-1,TGCGCCAGCTATGGGACAGACTACAATGAGCAGTTCTTC,CASYGTDYNEQFF
15,-,-,TRBV2,TRBJ1-2,TGTGCCAGCAGTTTTATAACAGGGAGGGGAATTGGCTACACCTTC,CASSFITGRGIGYTF
17,TRBD1,-,TRBV15,TRBJ2-1,TGTGCCACCAGCAGAGGCCCCAAAACAGGGGTAGGCGATGAGCAGTTCTTC,CATSRGPKTGVGDEQFF
13,-,few,TRBV7-3,TRBJ2-1,TGTGCCAGCAGCCTATTGGGGAGCTTGGCGCAGTTCTTC,CASSLLGSLAQFF
15,TRBD1,-,TRBV7-9,TRBJ2-7,TGTGCCAGCAGCGATCCCGGGACAGGGACCTACCAGCAGTACTTC,CASSDPGTGTYQQYF
13,TRBD2,once,TRBV18,TRBJ2-2,TGTGCCAGCTCACCAAGCGGGGCCGGGGAGCTGTTTTTT,CASSPSGAGELFF
16,TRBD2,few,TRBV24-1,TRBJ2-2,TGTGCCACCAGTGACCCGGGACTAGCGGGCACCGGGGAGCTGTTTTTT,CATSDPGLAGTGELFF
15,TRBD2,-,TRBV5-4,TRBJ2-7,TGTGCCAGCAGCTTAAAAACTAGCGGGATTGGGGAGCAGTACTTC,CASSLKTSGIGEQYF
15,TRBD2,-,TRBV28,TRBJ2-7,TGTGCCAGCAGTTGGGCCGGGGGGAGCTCCTACGAGCAGTACTTC,CASSWAGGSSYEQYF
18,TRBD2,-,TRBV28,TRBJ2-2,TGTGCCAGCAGCGCCACACCTGGACTAGCGGGGATGACCGGGGAGCTGTTTTTT,CASSATPGLAGMTGELFF
13,-,few,TRBV10-3,TRBJ2-5,TGTGCCATCAGTGAGAGGGAGAGGGAGACCCAGTACTTC,CAISERERETQYF
13,-,-,TRBV20-1,TRBJ2-7,TGCAGTGCCCCGGGGATCGGTGCCTACGAGCAGTACTTC,CSAPGIGAYEQYF
17,-,few,TRBV2,TRBJ2-1,TGTGCCAGCAGTGGCCCCAGAAGGCGGGACCCCTACAATGAGCAGTTCTTC,CASSGPRRRDPYNEQFF
16,TRBD2,-,TRBV4-1,TRBJ2-1,TGCGCCAGCAGCCAGATCGGACTAGCGGGGCCGGATGAGCAGTTCTTC,CASSQIGLAGPDEQFF
13,TRBD2,-,TRBV12-3/TRBV12-4,TRBJ2-1,TGTGCCAGCAGTTTAGTGCTAGCGGGAGGGCAGTTCTTC,CASSLVLAGGQFF
13,-,many,TRBV5-1,TRBJ2-2,TGCGCCAGCAGCTCAACAGGGCCCGGGGAGCTGTTTTTT,CASSSTGPGELFF
16,TRBD2,few,TRBV9,TRBJ2-1,TGTGCCAGCAGCCCAAGGGGGGTGGCGGGAGGGGGAGAGCAGTTCTTC,CASSPRGVAGGGEQFF
15,-,-,TRBV11-2,TRBJ2-5,TGTGCCAGCAGCTATACTAGAGGCCCTCAGGAGACCCAGTACTTC,CASSYTRGPQETQYF
15,TRBD1,once,TRBV7-9,TRBJ2-7,TGTGCCAGCAGCATATGGACAGGAGGAACCTACGAGCAGTACTTC,CASSIWTGGTYEQYF
16,TRBD2,many,TRBV27,TRBJ2-3,TGTGCCAGCAGTTTATTCGGACTAGCTCGCACAGATACGCAGTATTTT,CASSLFGLARTDTQYF
17,TRBD1,-,TRBV7-2,TRBJ1-3,TGTGCCAGCAGCTTACAGGGACAGCTGGTCTCTGGAAACACCATATATTTT,CASSLQGQLVSGNTIYF
16,-,-,TRBV12-3/TRBV12-4,TRBJ1-4,TGTGCCAGCAGTTTTTACCGTAGTAGGGCAGAAGAAAAACTGTTTTTT,CASSFYRSRAEEKLFF
15,-,few,TRBV24-1,TRBJ2-7,TGTGCCACCAGTGATTTTGACGGCAGCGTCTACGAGCAGTACTTC,CATSDFDGSVYEQYF
15,TRBD1,-,TRBV7-9,TRBJ1-5,TGTGCCAGCAGCCTCGGACAGGGACGGACTCAGCCCCAGCATTTT,CASSLGQGRTQPQHF
16,TRBD2,-,TRBV25-1,TRBJ2-5,TGTGCCAGCAGTGAAGCCCCATGGCAGGGAGGGAAGACCCAGTACTTC,CASSEAPWQGGKTQYF
14,-,-,TRBV9,TRBJ1-2,TGTGCCAGCAGCACCGACCTACAGGTTGGGGTCTACACCTTC,CASSTDLQVGVYTF
16,TRBD1,few,TRBV20-1,TRBJ1-1,TGCAGTGCTCAGCCCTCGGACAGGGGAAGGGGAAAAGGAGCTTTCTTT,CSAQPSDRGRGKGAFF
14,-,few,TRBV27,TRBJ2-5,TGTGCCAGAAAAAAGGGGGAGACGGAGGAGACCCAGTACTTC,CARKKGETEETQYF
15,-,few,TRBV12-3/TRBV12-4,TRBJ2-5,TGTGCCAGCAGTTTTAGTTTAGGCCCCGGTGAGACCCAGTACTTC,CASSFSLGPGETQYF
14,-,few,TRBV7-2,TRBJ1-3,TGTGCCAGCAGCCTTACGGCGAGCGGAAACACCATATATTTT,CASSLTASGNTIYF
15,-,-,TRBV20-1,TRBJ1-2,TGCAGTGCTAGAGATAGGGACCGCCGAAACTATGGCTACACCTTC,CSARDRDRRNYGYTF
16,-,-,TRBV12-3/TRBV12-4,TRBJ2-2,TGTGCCAGCAGTACGCCGATGGGGGCGAACACCGGGGAGCTGTTTTTT,CASSTPMGANTGELFF
14,-,-,TRBV12-3/TRBV12-4,TRBJ2-7,TGTGCCAGCAGTTATGCAGATCGCACCTACGAGCAGTACTTC,CASSYADRTYEQYF
16,TRBD2,few,TRBV27,TRBJ2-7,TGTGCCAGCAGTCCCGGGGGGGGACGTATCTCCTACGAGCAGTACTTC,CASSPGGGRISYEQYF
15,-,-,TRBV4-3,TRBJ2-7,TGCGCCAGCAGCCAGGATCCCCGGGCCGCCTACGAGCAGTACTTC,CASSQDPRAAYEQYF
13,-,few,TRBV5-6,TRBJ2-1,TGTGCCAGCAGCGGTGACCTGAGGAGTGAGCAGTTCTTC,CASSGDLRSEQFF
15,-,few,TRBV2,TRBJ2-3,TGTGCCAGCAGTGGGGGACACTCGGGCACAGATACGCAGTATTTT,CASSGGHSGTDTQYF
13,-,many,TRBV11-2,TRBJ1-5,TGTGCCAGCAGCCAGTCCCACAATCAGCCCCAGCATTTT,CASSQSHNQPQHF
19,TRBD2,-,TRBV4-2,TRBJ2-2,TGTGCCAGCAGCCAAGCGCAAAGCGGCGGGGGACCCGCCTGGGGGGAGCTGTTTTTT,CASSQAQSGGGPAWGELFF
16,TRBD2,few,TRBV4-2,TRBJ2-1,TGTGCCAGCTCTGAGGGTGCGGGAGGGCCGTTGAATGAGCAGTTCTTC,CASSEGAGGPLNEQFF
15,TRBD2,few,TRBV18,TRBJ2-3,TGTGCCAGCTCAGGAGCGGGAGGGGCCCCGGATACGCAGTATTTT,CASSGAGGAPDTQYF
15,TRBD2,few,TRBV20-1,TRBJ2-1,TGCAGTGCTAGAGGGGTAGCGGGCAACCTCAATGAGCAGTTCTTC,CSARGVAGNLNEQFF
15,TRBD1,many,TRBV12-3/TRBV12-4,TRBJ2-3,TGTGCCAGCAGTTTGTCGGGACAGAGCACAGATACGCAGTATTTT,CASSLSGQSTDTQYF
15,-,few,TRBV28,TRBJ1-1,TGTGCCAGCAGTTTATCGGCAGGGCGCGGCACTGAAGCTTTCTTT,CASSLSAGRGTEAFF